Following are 26 T cell receptor beta chains from one sample sequenced in a study of T cells and Merkel cell carcinoma outcomes. Here immunoSEQ multiplex PCR was the method, and the copy in TCRdb shows in-frame clones only, minus some. The sample includes about 15,000 clones, over 85% of them seen just once. Input material: tumor tissue from Merkel cell carcinoma. These receptors were collected from a human donor with Merkel cell carcinoma.

The V call is TRBV2, the J call TRBJ2-5; 9 bases map to TRBD1. After removal of 3 bases from V and 8 bases from J, the junction contained 7 bases not matched to a gene. The length of the CDR3 is 14 residues. Germline V gene sequence: CDR1 SNHLY, CDR2 FYNNEI. DNA of the CDR3: TGTGCCAGCAGTGAGGCGGACAGGGGACTTACCCAGTACTTC. Translated: CASSEADRGLTQYF.

The rearrangement uses TRBV4-1 and TRBJ1-2, with D perhaps matching TRBD1 (6 bases). The CDR3 is 14 amino acids. Germline CDR1 and CDR2: MGHRA and YSYEKL. V lost 4 bases, J lost 3 bases, and 12 bases lay in between. The chain's CDR3 is CASSRGQTHYGYTF. The CDR3, as DNA: TGCGCCAGCAGCCGAGGACAGACCCACTATGGCTACACCTTC.

V and J are TRBV5-1 and TRBJ2-2, with D possibly matching TRBD2 (6 bases). V was shortened by 2 bases and J by 4 bases, with 15 bases between the two germline ends. CDR3 length equals 16 residues. Per germline, CDR1 SGHRS and CDR2 YFSETQ. This CDR3 reads CASSLALAGSTGELFF. Written as DNA, the CDR3 is TGCGCCAGCAGCTTAGCACTAGCTGGTTCCACCGGGGAGCTGTTTTTT.

The chain couples TRBV28 to TRBJ2-7, with 11 bases matching TRBD2. J was trimmed by 4 bases and V by 9 bases; bases with no gene match: 8. The V gene's germline CDR1 is MDHEN and CDR2 SYDVKM. CDR3 length equals 14 residues. CDR3 sequence (DNA): TGTGCCAGTCAGCGACTAGCGGGAATTTACGAGCAGTACTTC. Translated: CASQRLAGIYEQYF.

The chain carries TRBV5-1 and TRBJ1-6, with D perhaps TRBD1 (6 bases). Trimming shortened V by 4 bases and J by 7 bases, and 12 bases separated the two germline ends. The V gene's germline CDR1 is SGHRS and CDR2 YFSETQ. The CDR3 has 14 residues. Here the CDR3 DNA reads TGCGCCAGCAGCGTGGACAGTTCGAATTCACCCCTCCACTTT. As protein: CASSVDSSNSPLHF. The full variable domain, completed using reference TRBV5-1 and TRBJ1-6, is KAGVTQTPRYLIKTRGQQVTLSCSPISGHRSVSWYQQTPGQGLQFLFEYFSETQRNKGNFPGRFSGRQFSNSRSEMNVSTLELGDSALYLCASSVDSSNSPLHFGNGTRLTVT.

This chain joins TRBV7-9 and TRBJ2-1; D is uncertain. This CDR3 comprises 12 residues. Germline V gives CDR1 SEHNR, CDR2 FQNEAQ (reference sequence). The V end was cut by 5 bases, the J end by 5 bases, with 7 bases between. The CDR3 coding sequence is TGTGCCAGCAGCCTCCGTAACAATGAGCAGTTCTTC. Its translation: CASSLRNNEQFF.

This chain uses TRBV30 with TRBJ1-5; D is unclear. Germline-derived CDR1 and CDR2 are GTSNPN and SVGIG (reference sequence). Trimming removed 0 bases from V and 6 bases from J, with 9 bases in between. This CDR3 contains 13 residues. In nucleotides, the CDR3 is TGTGCCTGGAGTGTTCGGGGTGCTCAGCCCCAGCATTTT. Its protein is CAWSVRGAQPQHF.

The genes are TRBV5-4 and TRBJ1-2; D unclear. The V gene's germline CDR1 is SGHNT and CDR2 YYREEE (reference sequence). Trimming took off 2 bases at V and 3 bases at J, with 5 bases between the two ends. The CDR3 runs 12 residues. The CDR3, as DNA: TGTGCCAGCAGCTTTTCGGACTATGGCTACACCTTC. It specifies CASSFSDYGYTF.

The chain has TRBV28 and TRBJ2-1; D is possibly TRBD1 (6 bases). The ends were cut back, 5 bases at V and 5 bases at J, with 10 bases in the middle. Germline assignment: CDR1 MDHEN and CDR2 SYDVKM. The CDR3 contains 13 residues. CDR3: CASSQNRDNEQFF. The CDR3 DNA is TGTGCCAGCAGTCAGAACAGGGACAATGAGCAGTTCTTC.

This clone was found once. This rearrangement joins TRBV30 to TRBJ2-7; D may correspond to TRBD1 or TRBD2 (5 bases each). CDR3 length: 12 residues. The germline CDR1 and CDR2 sequences are GTSNPN and SVGIG (reference sequence). Trimming pared 0 bases from V and 6 bases from J, leaving 9 bases between. CDR3 nucleotide sequence: TGTGCCTGGAGTGTTTTGGGGGTCGAGCAGTACTTC. As protein: CAWSVLGVEQYF.

The genes are TRBV23-1 and TRBJ1-5; D is ambiguous. TRBV23-1 is reported as an ORF; its role is uncertain. V dropped 7 bases and J dropped 0 bases, with 13 bases sitting between them. The CDR3 has 15 amino acids. The CDR3 DNA reads as TGCGCCAGCAACCATATTCGGGCTAGCAATCAGCCCCAGCATTTT. This translates into CASNHIRASNQPQHF.

This chain connects TRBV5-1 to TRBJ2-1, with TRBD2 identical over 11 bases. V lost 1 base and J lost 9; bases outside the gene matches: 9. The germline CDR1 and CDR2 sequences are SGHRS and YFSETQ. The CDR3 loop spans 16 amino acids. The DNA for the CDR3 is TGCGCCAGCAGCTTGCTTTCACTAGCGGGAGCGAGTGAGCAGTTCTTC. It is translated as CASSLLSLAGASEQFF.

Worth noting for this clone: One end of the junction is discordant with germline, which a read error may explain. J is TRBJ1-5 and V is TRBV6-6; D call uncertain. CDR3 length: 13 residues. The germline gives CDR1 MNHNY, CDR2 SVGAGI (reference sequence). Here the CDR3 reads CASSDSQTQPQHF. The CDR3 coding sequence is TGTGCCAGCAGTGACTCACAAACTCAGCCCCAGCATTTT.

The V gene is TRBV12-5, the J gene TRBJ1-1; D gene uncertain. Germline lookup yields CDR1 LGHNT and CDR2 FRNRAP. The V end was cut by 6 bases, the J end by 5 bases, with 10 bases between. The CDR3 sequence is 12 residues long. CDR3 DNA sequence: TGTGCTAGTGGACGAGACACGACTGAAGCTTTCTTT. It encodes CASGRDTTEAFF.

The V call is TRBV7-2, the J call TRBJ2-1; TRBD1 is a possible D gene (5 bases). CDR1 and CDR2 from the germline V gene are SGHTA and FQGNSA. Trimming pared 1 base from V and 2 bases from J, leaving 9 bases between. The CDR3 runs to 15 residues. CDR3 protein: CASSLGQGTYNEQFF. The CDR3 nucleotides are TGTGCCAGCAGCTTAGGCCAGGGAACCTACAATGAGCAGTTCTTC.

This chain joins TRBV15 and TRBJ2-7; TRBD2 might be the D (5 bases). The V end was cut by 0 bases, the J end by 3 bases, with 15 bases between. This CDR3 comprises 16 residues. In germline, CDR1 is LNHNV, CDR2 YYDKDF (reference sequence). This CDR3 reads CATSRDWNSAFYEQYF. CDR3 coding DNA: TGTGCCACCAGCAGAGATTGGAATAGCGCGTTCTACGAGCAGTACTTC.

A few counts support this clone. V gene TRBV4-2 combines with J gene TRBJ2-5, with 14 bases aligning to TRBD2. The CDR3 consists of 15 residues. CDR1 is LGHNA, CDR2 YNFKEQ, per germline. V gave up 4 bases and J gave up 7 bases; unmatched junction bases: 5. The CDR3 here is CASSPGLAGERTQYF. Here the CDR3 DNA reads TGTGCCAGCAGCCCGGGACTAGCGGGAGAGAGGACCCAGTACTTC.

The rearrangement joins TRBV11-3 to TRBJ2-7, with 9 positions matching TRBD1. Germline assignment: CDR1 SGHNT and CDR2 YENEEA. V was clipped by 8 bases and J by 3 bases; unmatched bases: 11. The CDR3 covers 15 residues. The CDR3 bases are TGTGCCAGCGCACTCACAGGGGACAGGGACTACGAGCAGTACTTC. Residues: CASALTGDRDYEQYF. Using reference TRBV11-3 and TRBJ2-7 for the parts outside the CDR3, the full variable domain is EAGVVQSPRYKIIEKKQPVAFWCNPISGHNTLYWYLQNLGQGPELLIRYENEEAVDDSQLPKDRFSAERLKGVDSTLKIQPAELGDSAVYLCASALTGDRDYEQYFGPGTRLTVT.

The chain carries TRBV4-3 and TRBJ2-1, with D unclear. The V gene's germline CDR1 is LGHNA and CDR2 YSLEER. V shed 0 bases and J shed 2 bases, with 5 bases lying between them. CDR3 length: 14 residues. CDR3 region: CASSQERTYNEQFF. DNA of the CDR3: TGCGCCAGCAGCCAAGAACGGACCTACAATGAGCAGTTCTTC.

V is TRBV4-3 and J is TRBJ2-3; 7 bases agree with TRBD2. There are 12 residues in the CDR3. Looked up from germline, CDR1 is LGHNA and CDR2 is YSLEER. Losses at the gene ends were 4 bases for V and 6 bases for J; bases not matched to a gene: 1. CDR3 coding DNA: TGCGCCAGCAGCCTGGGGGGGGATACGCAGTATTTT. Protein product: CASSLGGDTQYF.

This chain links TRBV5-1 with TRBJ2-7; 7 bases agree with TRBD1. J gave up 7 bases and V 1 base, and 5 bases lay outside the gene matches. The CDR3 totals 13 residues. CDR1 and CDR2 (germline): SGHRS, YFSETQ. Here the CDR3 reads CASSLRQGGEQYF. The CDR3 DNA sequence: TGCGCCAGCAGCTTGAGACAGGGTGGGGAGCAGTACTTC.

The rearrangement links TRBV7-9 to TRBJ1-5; no definite D call. Trimming took 4 bases from V and 6 from J, leaving 10 bases between them. The CDR3 extends over 13 amino acids. Germline V gene sequence: CDR1 SEHNR, CDR2 FQNEAQ (reference sequence). For the CDR3, the DNA is TGTGCCAGCAGCTCCTCGGAGGGTCAGCCCCAGCATTTT. It translates to CASSSSEGQPQHF.

As concerns this clone: Compared with germline, one end of the junction differs, possibly owing to a read error. For the CDR3, the DNA is TGTGCCAGCAGTGAAAATAGAAGGGGCCCTAAATTC. It specifies CASSENRRGPKF. The genes are TRBV2 and TRBJ2-7; a weak D match, TRBD1 (5 bases). Germline V gene sequence: CDR1 SNHLY, CDR2 FYNNEI. The CDR3 is made up of 12 amino acids.

The chain joins TRBV5-4 to TRBJ2-5, with D hard to call. Per germline, CDR1 SGHNT and CDR2 YYREEE (reference sequence). This CDR3 is 13 amino acids long. Trimming stripped 0 bases from V and 4 bases from J, with 7 bases between. The CDR3 sequence: CASSLEWGETQYF. For the CDR3, the DNA is TGTGCCAGCAGCTTGGAGTGGGGAGAGACCCAGTACTTC.

Written as DNA, the CDR3 is TGTGCCAGCAGCCAAGGGGTTTACACTGAAGCTTTCTTT. Protein sequence: CASSQGVYTEAFF. The gene calls are TRBV14 and TRBJ1-1; D remains ambiguous. V gave up 1 base and J gave up 3 bases, with 6 bases separating them. CDR3 length equals 13 residues. The V gene's germline CDR1 is SGHDN and CDR2 FVKESK.

This clone was found a few times. The V gene is TRBV18, the J gene TRBJ2-5; no clear D. V was cut by 2 bases and J by 0 bases, with 7 bases left in between. The CDR3 extends over 14 amino acids. Germline V lookup: CDR1 KGHSH, CDR2 LQKENI. The CDR3: CASSPGLYQETQYF. The CDR3 DNA sequence: TGTGCCAGCTCACCAGGGCTATACCAAGAGACCCAGTACTTC.